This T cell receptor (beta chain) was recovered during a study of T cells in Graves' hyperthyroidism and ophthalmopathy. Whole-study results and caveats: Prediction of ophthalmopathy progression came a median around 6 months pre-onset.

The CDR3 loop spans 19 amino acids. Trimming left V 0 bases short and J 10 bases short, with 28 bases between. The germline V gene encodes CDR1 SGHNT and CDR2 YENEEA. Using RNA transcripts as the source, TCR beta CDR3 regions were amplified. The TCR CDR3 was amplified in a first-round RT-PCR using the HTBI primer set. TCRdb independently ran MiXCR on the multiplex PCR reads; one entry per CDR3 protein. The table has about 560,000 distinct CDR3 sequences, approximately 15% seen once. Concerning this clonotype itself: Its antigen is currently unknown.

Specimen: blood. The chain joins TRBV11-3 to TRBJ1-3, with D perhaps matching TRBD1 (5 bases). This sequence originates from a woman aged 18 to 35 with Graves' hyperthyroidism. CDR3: CASSLDLPFRGTHPRTIYF. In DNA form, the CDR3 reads TGTGCCAGCAGCTTAGATCTTCCCTTTAGAGGGACCCATCCTCGGACCATATATTTT.